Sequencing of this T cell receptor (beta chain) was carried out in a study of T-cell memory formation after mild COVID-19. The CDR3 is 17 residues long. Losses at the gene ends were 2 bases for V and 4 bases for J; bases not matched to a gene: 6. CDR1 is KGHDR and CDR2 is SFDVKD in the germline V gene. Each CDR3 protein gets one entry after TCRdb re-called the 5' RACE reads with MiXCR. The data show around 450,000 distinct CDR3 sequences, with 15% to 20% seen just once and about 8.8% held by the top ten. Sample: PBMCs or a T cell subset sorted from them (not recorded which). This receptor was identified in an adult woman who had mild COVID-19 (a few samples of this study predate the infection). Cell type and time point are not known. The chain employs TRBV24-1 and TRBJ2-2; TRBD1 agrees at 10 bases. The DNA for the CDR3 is TGTGCCACCAGTGATTGGGGACAGGGGATAGGCACCGGGGAGCTGTTTTTT. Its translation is CATSDWGQGIGTGELFF.